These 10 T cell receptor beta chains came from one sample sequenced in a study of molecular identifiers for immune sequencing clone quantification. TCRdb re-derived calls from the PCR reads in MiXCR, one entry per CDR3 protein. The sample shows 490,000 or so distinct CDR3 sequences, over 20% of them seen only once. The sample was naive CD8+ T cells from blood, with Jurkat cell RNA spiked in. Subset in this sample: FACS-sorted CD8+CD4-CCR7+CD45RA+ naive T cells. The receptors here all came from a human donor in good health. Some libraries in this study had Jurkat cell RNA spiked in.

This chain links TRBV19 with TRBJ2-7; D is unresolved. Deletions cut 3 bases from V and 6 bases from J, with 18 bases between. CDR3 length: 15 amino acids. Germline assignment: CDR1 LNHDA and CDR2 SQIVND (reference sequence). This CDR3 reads CASSIGSRGRSEQYF. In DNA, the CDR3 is TGTGCCAGTAGTATCGGGTCCCGAGGTCGTTCCGAGCAGTACTTC.

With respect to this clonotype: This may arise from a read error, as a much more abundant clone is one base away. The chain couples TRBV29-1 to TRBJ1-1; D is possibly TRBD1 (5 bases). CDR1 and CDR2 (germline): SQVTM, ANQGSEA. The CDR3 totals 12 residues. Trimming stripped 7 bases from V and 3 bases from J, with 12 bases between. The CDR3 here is CSAVGGDTEAFF. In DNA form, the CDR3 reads TGCAGCGCTGTCGGGGGTGACACTGAAGCTTTCTTT. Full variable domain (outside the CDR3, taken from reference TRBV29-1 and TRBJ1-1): SAVISQKPSRDICQRGTSLTIQCQVDSQVTMMFWYRQQPGQSLTLIATANQGSEATYESGFVIDKFPISRPNLTFSTLTVSNMSPEDSSIYLCSAVGGDTEAFFGQGTRLTVV.

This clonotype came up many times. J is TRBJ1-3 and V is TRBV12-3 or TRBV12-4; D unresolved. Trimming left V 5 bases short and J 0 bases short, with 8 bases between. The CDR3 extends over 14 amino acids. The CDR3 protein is CASSGPNSGNTIYF. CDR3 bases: TGTGCCAGCAGTGGACCCAACTCTGGAAACACCATATATTTT.

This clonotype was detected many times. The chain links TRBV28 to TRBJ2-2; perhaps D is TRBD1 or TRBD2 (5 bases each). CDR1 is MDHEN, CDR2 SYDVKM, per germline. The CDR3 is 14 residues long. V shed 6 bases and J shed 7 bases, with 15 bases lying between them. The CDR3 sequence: CASSLRDAGGELFF. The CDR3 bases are TGTGCCAGCAGCTTAAGGGACGCCGGCGGGGAGCTGTTTTTT.

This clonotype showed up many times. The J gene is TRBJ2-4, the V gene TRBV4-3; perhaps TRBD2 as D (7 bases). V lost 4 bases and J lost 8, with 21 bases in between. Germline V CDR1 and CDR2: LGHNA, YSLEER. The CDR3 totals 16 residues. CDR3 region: CASSPGRGEGRDIQYF. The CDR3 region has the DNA TGCGCCAGCAGCCCCGGAAGGGGGGAGGGCCGGGACATTCAGTACTTC.

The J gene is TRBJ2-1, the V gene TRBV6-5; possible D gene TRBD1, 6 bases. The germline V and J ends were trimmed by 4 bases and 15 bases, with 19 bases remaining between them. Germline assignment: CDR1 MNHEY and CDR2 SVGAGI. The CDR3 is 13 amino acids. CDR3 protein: CASSWTTGPDLFF. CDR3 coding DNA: TGTGCCAGCAGTTGGACCACAGGGCCAGATTTGTTCTTC.

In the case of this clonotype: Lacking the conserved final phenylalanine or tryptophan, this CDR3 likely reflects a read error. CDR3 residues: CASSPYAGGFGYTL. The DNA of the CDR3 is TGTGCCAGCAGTCCTTACGCAGGGGGATTTGGCTACACCCTC. The chain carries TRBV27 and TRBJ1-2, with TRBD1 matching over 7 bases. The CDR3 runs 14 residues. V lost 5 bases, J lost 7 bases, and 10 bases stayed unmatched. Germline loops: CDR1 MNHEY, CDR2 SMNVEV (reference sequence).

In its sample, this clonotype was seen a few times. CDR3 protein: CASSSTPRATGGSPLHF. The CDR3, as DNA: TGTGCCAGCAGCTCAACCCCTCGGGCGACGGGAGGTTCACCCCTCCACTTT. The chain employs TRBV7-9 and TRBJ1-6; D is ambiguous. Trimming left V 4 bases short and J 9 bases short, with 22 bases between. Germline-derived CDR1 and CDR2 are SEHNR and FQNEAQ (reference sequence). The CDR3 runs 17 residues.

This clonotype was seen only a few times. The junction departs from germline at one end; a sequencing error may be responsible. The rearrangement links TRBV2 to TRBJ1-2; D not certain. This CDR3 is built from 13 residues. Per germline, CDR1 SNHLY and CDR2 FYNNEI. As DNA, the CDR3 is TGTGCCACCCTACCGGATATTGCCTATGGCTACGCCTTC. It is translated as CATLPDIAYGYAF. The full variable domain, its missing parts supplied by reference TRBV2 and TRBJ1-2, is EPEVTQTPSHQVTQMGQEVILRCVPISNHLYFYWYRQILGQKVEFLVSFYNNEISEKSEIFDDQFSVERPDGSNFTLKIRSTKLEDSAMYFCATLPDIAYGYAFGSGTRLTVV.

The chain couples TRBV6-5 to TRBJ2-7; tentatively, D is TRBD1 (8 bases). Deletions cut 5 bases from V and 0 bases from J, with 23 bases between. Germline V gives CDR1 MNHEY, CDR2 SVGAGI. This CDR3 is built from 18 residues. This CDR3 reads CASSSPGGGQGSSYEQYF. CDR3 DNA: TGTGCCAGCAGTAGCCCGGGGGGTGGACAGGGAAGCTCCTACGAGCAGTACTTC.